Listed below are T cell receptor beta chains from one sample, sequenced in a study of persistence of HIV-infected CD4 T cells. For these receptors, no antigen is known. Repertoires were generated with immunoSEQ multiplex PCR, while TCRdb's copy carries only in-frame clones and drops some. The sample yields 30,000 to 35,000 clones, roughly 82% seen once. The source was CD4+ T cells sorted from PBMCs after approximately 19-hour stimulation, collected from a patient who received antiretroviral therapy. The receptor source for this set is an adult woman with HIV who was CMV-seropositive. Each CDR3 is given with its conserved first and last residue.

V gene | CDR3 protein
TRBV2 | CASPDSPGANVLTF
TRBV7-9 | CASSLGTNGGYTF
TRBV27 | CASSSGQGRYGYTF
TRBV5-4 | CASSLPQETQYF
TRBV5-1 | CASSLVGQGVPGELFF
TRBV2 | CASSEERTDTQYF
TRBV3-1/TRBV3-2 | CASSQGGTDTQYF
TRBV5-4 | CATAGQANSYEQYF
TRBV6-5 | CASKGRGANYGYTF
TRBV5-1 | CASSMDGMNTEAFF
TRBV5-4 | CASSWDRLTGELFF
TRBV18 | CASSPPGTVNTEAFF
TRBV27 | CASSLGDYGYTF
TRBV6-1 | CASSDPKGTSGGDTQYF
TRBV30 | CAWSVRVVMGTGGTEAFF